The T cell receptor beta chain described here comes from a study of PD-1 blockade in classical Hodgkin lymphoma. About this clone itself: No antigen is known for it.

Libraries were prepared by immunoSEQ multiplex PCR; TCRdb keeps only in-frame clonotypes and omits some of them. The repertoire holds about 20,000 clones, roughly four fifths seen once, with roughly 24% in the top ten. Relapses following autologous stem cell transplantation were seen in all patients, with brentuximab vedotin exposure varying. Study-wide results and limits: Patients with an early start, nivolumab under 1 year after ASCT, were excluded.

This CDR3 is built from 16 residues. Germline V gene data show CDR1 as LNHDA and CDR2 as SQIVND (reference sequence). V lost 3 bases to trimming and J lost 0 bases, with 14 bases between them. The chain links TRBV19 to TRBJ1-2; D is ambiguous. The sample here was peripheral blood mononuclear cells (PBMCs), taken before the second cycle of nivolumab. The clonotype originates from a human donor with classical Hodgkin lymphoma. The CDR3 sequence: CASSILSGQTNYGYTF. The CDR3 DNA reads TGTGCCAGTAGTATTTTATCCGGGCAGACTAACTATGGCTACACCTTC.